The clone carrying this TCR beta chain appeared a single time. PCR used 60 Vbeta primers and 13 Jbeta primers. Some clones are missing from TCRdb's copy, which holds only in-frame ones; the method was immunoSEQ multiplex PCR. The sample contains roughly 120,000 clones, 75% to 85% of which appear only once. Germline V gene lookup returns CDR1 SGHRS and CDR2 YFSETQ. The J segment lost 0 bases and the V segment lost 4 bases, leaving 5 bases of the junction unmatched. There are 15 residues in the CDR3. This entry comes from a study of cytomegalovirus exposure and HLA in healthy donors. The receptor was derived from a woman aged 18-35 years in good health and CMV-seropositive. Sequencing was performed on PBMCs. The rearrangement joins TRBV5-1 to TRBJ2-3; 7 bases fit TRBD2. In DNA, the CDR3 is TGCGCCAGCAGCCACGGGGGGTCTAGCACAGATACGCAGTATTTT. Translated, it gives CASSHGGSSTDTQYF.